Sequencing of this T cell receptor beta chain was carried out in a study of blood T cell repertoires in COVID-19. The sample holds one count of this clone. The cohort comprised adults aged about 18 to 100 years residing in around 25 US areas. Participants' own reports of clinical history determined their cohort assignment. In Cohort 3, a recovered donor had either two negative PCRs, clearance, or symptom resolution. The authors' processing: Estimation of nucleated cell counts relied on the amplification of reference gene primers. Clones were sequenced by immunoSEQ multiplex PCR, and TCRdb holds only the in-frame ones, with some missing. D and trimming come from the DNA, and the V and J calls and clone size come from that table. The top ten hold roughly 12% of the sample, which has 110,000 to 150,000 clones, about 90% seen once. From germline, CDR1 is GTSNPN and CDR2 SVGIG (reference sequence). The CDR3 spans 14 residues. The V gene end was trimmed by 0 bases and the J gene end by 2 bases; junction bases not matched to a gene: 0.

The chain couples TRBV30 to TRBJ1-2, with 10 bases identical to TRBD1. The material sequenced was PBMCs or T cells enriched from blood (not recorded which). This receptor was taken from a man between 60 and 75 years old who had recovered from COVID-19. The CDR3, as DNA: TGTGCCTGGAGTGTGGGACAGGGGAACTATGGCTACACCTTC. Protein: CAWSVGQGNYGYTF. Full variable domain (outside the CDR3, taken from reference TRBV30 and TRBJ1-2): SQTIHQWPATLVQPVGSPLSLECTVEGTSNPNLYWYRQAAGRGLQLLFYSVGIGQISSEVPQNLSASRPQDRQFILSSKKLLLSDSGFYLCAWSVGQGNYGYTFGSGTRLTVV.